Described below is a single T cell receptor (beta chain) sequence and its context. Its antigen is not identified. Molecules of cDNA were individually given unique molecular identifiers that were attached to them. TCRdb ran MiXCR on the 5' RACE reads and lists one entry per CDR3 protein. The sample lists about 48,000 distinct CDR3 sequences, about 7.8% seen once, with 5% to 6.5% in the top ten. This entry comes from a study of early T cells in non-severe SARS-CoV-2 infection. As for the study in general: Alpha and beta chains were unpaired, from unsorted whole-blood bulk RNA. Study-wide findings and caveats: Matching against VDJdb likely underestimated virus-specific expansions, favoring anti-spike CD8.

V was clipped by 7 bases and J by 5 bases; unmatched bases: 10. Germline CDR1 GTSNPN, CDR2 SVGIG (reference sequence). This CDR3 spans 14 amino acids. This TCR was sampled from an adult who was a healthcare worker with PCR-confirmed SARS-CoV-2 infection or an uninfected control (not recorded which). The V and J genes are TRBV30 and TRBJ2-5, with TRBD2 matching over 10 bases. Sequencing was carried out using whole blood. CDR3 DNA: TGTGCCTCCTCGCCTAGCGGGGGTGGGGAGACCCAGTACTTC. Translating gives CASSPSGGGETQYF.